This T cell receptor beta chain appears in the sequencing data of a study of CD4+ T cells in melanoma. Findings and caveats of the study: Reportedly, melanoma neoantigen-specific CD4+ T cells showed varied differentiation states. A reported correlation linked neoantigen-specific CD4+ T cells to CD8+, macrophage and B cell function.

The V end was cut by 6 bases, the J end by 8 bases, with 10 bases between. The germline gives CDR1 SGHTA, CDR2 FQGTGA. This CDR3 has 11 amino acids. Profiled with immunoSEQ multiplex PCR; TCRdb holds only in-frame clones, not every one. The sample includes more than 6,000 clones, 66% of them seen just once. Remarks on this clone: Its antigen is not identified.

The TCR sequence derives from a human donor with melanoma. Sequencing was carried out using cells from a culture (not recorded whether cultured in vitro). The J gene is TRBJ1-2, the V gene TRBV7-3; D is possibly TRBD1 (6 bases). DNA of the CDR3: TGTGCCAGCAGTCGACAGGTAGGCTACACCTTC. Amino acid sequence: CASSRQVGYTF.